The clone carrying this TCR beta chain was observed a handful of times. The sample belongs to a study of T cell changes during pregnancy in multiple sclerosis. V lost 3 bases and J 0 bases, leaving 5 bases between the germline ends. This CDR3 is 13 amino acids long. The germline CDR1 and CDR2 sequences are MRHNA and SNTAGT. Method: immunoSEQ multiplex PCR; TCRdb's copy keeps in-frame clones and lacks some. Of about 40,000 clones in the sample, roughly 88% were seen once. The sequencing here drew on peripheral blood, taken in the first trimester of pregnancy. The receptor was isolated from a female donor in good health, enrolled as a control in a pregnancy study. J is TRBJ1-1 and V is TRBV6-4; perhaps TRBD1 as D (5 bases). The CDR3 nucleotides are TGTGCCAGCAGTGAGGACATGAACACTGAAGCTTTCTTT. Protein: CASSEDMNTEAFF.